Listed here are 7 T cell receptor beta chains from one sample, sequenced in a study of T cell changes during pregnancy in multiple sclerosis. Libraries were prepared by immunoSEQ multiplex PCR; TCRdb keeps only in-frame clonotypes and omits some of them. The sample lists about 40,000 clones; 75% to 90% were seen once. The sequencing used peripheral blood, collected in the first trimester of pregnancy. These receptors were obtained from a female donor in good health, enrolled as a control in a pregnancy study.

The CDR3, as DNA: TGTGCCAGCAGCCGGGACAGGGGGATGGAAACTGAAGCTTTCTTT. It encodes CASSRDRGMETEAFF. This sequence joins TRBV6-5 and TRBJ1-1, with 11 bases that match TRBD1. The CDR3 is 15 amino acids. The germline V gene encodes CDR1 MNHEY and CDR2 SVGAGI. The J segment lost 5 bases and the V segment lost 6 bases, leaving 8 bases of the junction unmatched.

For this clone: Germline and junction disagree at one end, which may indicate a read error. The gene calls are TRBV7-9 and TRBJ2-7; 9 nucleotides line up with TRBD1. Germline V gene data show CDR1 as SEHNR and CDR2 as FQNEAQ (reference sequence). The CDR3 contains 12 residues. The CDR3 sequence is CASSPGQGIVAF. CDR3 DNA sequence: TGTGCCAGCAGCCCGGGACAGGGTATTGTTGCCTTC.

This rearrangement joins TRBV6-4 to TRBJ1-2, with 7 nucleotides matching TRBD1. There are 14 residues in the CDR3. V lost 5 bases and J lost 6; bases outside the gene matches: 9. Looked up from germline, CDR1 is MRHNA and CDR2 is SNTAGT. This CDR3 is CASSPTGTFDGYTF. Written as DNA, the CDR3 is TGTGCCAGCAGTCCGACAGGGACCTTTGATGGCTACACCTTC.

The rearrangement links TRBV7-3 to TRBJ2-3; no clear D. Trimming shortened V by 1 base and J by 4 bases, and 15 bases separated the two germline ends. This CDR3 is built from 16 residues. The germline gives CDR1 SGHTA, CDR2 FQGTGA. The CDR3: CASSLISASPADTQYF. CDR3 DNA: TGTGCCAGCAGCTTAATATCGGCTAGTCCAGCAGATACGCAGTATTTT. Based on the CDR3 plus reference TRBV7-3 and TRBJ2-3, the full variable domain is GAGVSQTPSNKVTEKGKYVELRCDPISGHTALYWYRQSLGQGPEFLIYFQGTGAADDSGLPNDRFFAVRPEGSVSTLKIQRTERGDSAVYLCASSLISASPADTQYFGPGTRLTVL.

The CDR3 DNA is TGTGCCAGTAGTACCAGGCTCTCTGGGGCCAACGTCCTGACTTTC. Encoded protein: CASSTRLSGANVLTF. The chain couples TRBV19 to TRBJ2-6; D call uncertain. Germline V gene sequence: CDR1 LNHDA, CDR2 SQIVND (reference sequence). The CDR3 has 15 amino acids. Trimming stripped 4 bases from V and 0 bases from J, with 7 bases between.

The rearrangement uses TRBV29-1 and TRBJ1-1, with a weak D call TRBD1 (5 bases). Germline V gene data show CDR1 as SQVTM and CDR2 as ANQGSEA. The CDR3 sequence is 16 residues long. Trimming shortened V by 0 bases and J by 3 bases, and 17 bases separated the two germline ends. The CDR3 protein is CSVEDRGVGGDTEAFF. The CDR3 DNA follows: TGCAGCGTTGAAGATCGGGGGGTAGGAGGTGACACTGAAGCTTTCTTT.

This clone was picked up a small number of times. The genes are TRBV7-2 and TRBJ2-7; 8 positions match TRBD2. The trim removed 6 bases at V and 6 bases at J, leaving 13 bases unmatched. CDR3 size: 15 residues. CDR1 and CDR2 from the germline V gene are SGHTA and FQGNSA. In DNA, the CDR3 is TGTGCCAGCAGTTTGGGGACTAGGGGGAGAGGCGAGCAGTACTTC. As protein: CASSLGTRGRGEQYF.